Shown below are 28 T cell receptor beta chains from a single sample sequenced in a study of blood T cells in healthy people across ages. A J-beta primer mix and a sample-barcoded 5' primer were used in a second PCR of about 7 to 12 cycles. Each CDR3 protein gets one entry after TCRdb re-called the 5' RACE reads with MiXCR. The sample includes 890,000 or so distinct CDR3 sequences, around 62% of them seen just once. Sequencing was done on a sample of blood. These receptors were taken from a young man in good health.

This clonotype was detected only a few times. This chain joins TRBV27 and TRBJ2-5; D is perhaps TRBD1 (7 bases). This CDR3 is 13 amino acids long. Per germline, CDR1 MNHEY and CDR2 SMNVEV (reference sequence). Trimming stripped 3 bases from V and 10 bases from J, with 15 bases between. In nucleotides, the CDR3 is TGTGCCAGCAGTTTCTCACCAGGGGGGTTCCAGTACTTC. Protein sequence: CASSFSPGGFQYF.

The CDR3 bases are TGTGCCAGCAGTTACGAACTAGCGGGGGGTTACAATGAGCAGTTCTTC. Protein sequence: CASSYELAGGYNEQFF. The chain recombines TRBV6-5 with TRBJ2-1; TRBD2 agrees at 12 bases. This CDR3 comprises 16 residues. Trimming at V came to 2 bases and at J to 4 bases, leaving 3 bases not matched to a gene. The germline gives CDR1 MNHEY, CDR2 SVGAGI.

This clonotype was recorded a few times. The CDR3 nucleotides read TGTGCCAGCAGCTCCCGTGGAGATGGGGAAGAGACCCAGTACTTC. This translates into CASSSRGDGEETQYF. J is TRBJ2-5 and V is TRBV9; no firm D call. Per germline, CDR1 SGDLS and CDR2 YYNGEE. The CDR3 consists of 15 residues. V was pared by 4 bases and J by 3 bases, with 16 bases between.

The CDR3 region is CASSQEQEIIYEQYF. CDR3 in DNA: TGCGCCAGCAGCCAAGAACAGGAGATAATCTACGAGCAGTACTTC. The chain uses TRBV4-1 and TRBJ2-5, with TRBD1 as a possible D gene (5 bases). The end of the DNA aligns better with TRBJ2-7, so the J call may be wrong. This CDR3 contains 15 residues. Per the germline V gene, CDR1 is MGHRA and CDR2 is YSYEKL.

The J gene is TRBJ2-3, the V gene TRBV6-6; perhaps TRBD2 as D (6 bases). V was cut by 10 bases and J by 0 bases, with 8 bases left in between. Germline loops: CDR1 MNHNY, CDR2 SVGAGI (reference sequence). CDR3 length: 12 amino acids. The CDR3 region has the DNA TGTGCCACCGGACTAAGCACAGATACGCAGTATTTT. Translation gives CATGLSTDTQYF.

The genes are TRBV12-3 or TRBV12-4 and TRBJ1-5; D is unresolved. V gave up 1 base and J gave up 0 bases, with 22 bases separating them. CDR3 length: 20 amino acids. CDR3 in amino acids: CASSLGWEGLALTSNQPQHF. CDR3 sequence (DNA): TGTGCCAGCAGTTTAGGGTGGGAGGGTCTCGCTTTAACTAGCAATCAGCCCCAGCATTTT.

V usage is TRBV4-3 and J usage is TRBJ2-3; 14 positions agree with TRBD2. The CDR3 is 17 amino acids. J was trimmed by 5 bases and V by 0 bases; bases with no gene match: 4. Germline V CDR1 and CDR2: LGHNA, YSLEER. This CDR3 reads CASSQETSGGAKDTQYF. CDR3 in DNA: TGCGCCAGCAGCCAAGAGACTAGCGGGGGGGCAAAAGATACGCAGTATTTT.

V usage is TRBV29-1 and J usage is TRBJ2-1; D remains ambiguous. The germline V gene has CDR1 SQVTM and CDR2 ANQGSEA. The germline V and J ends were trimmed by 1 base and 0 bases, with 10 bases remaining between them. The CDR3 loop spans 15 amino acids. The CDR3 here is CSVEGPQSSYNEQFF. The CDR3 coding sequence is TGCAGCGTTGAAGGCCCCCAGAGCTCCTACAATGAGCAGTTCTTC.

V and J are TRBV9 and TRBJ2-7; 7 nucleotides agree with TRBD2. Germline V gives CDR1 SGDLS, CDR2 YYNGEE. Germline trimming cut 4 bases from V and 1 base from J; bases unmatched to any gene: 11. The CDR3 spans 16 residues. The CDR3 region has the DNA TGTGCCAGCAGCCCACGAGGAAGCGGGGTTTCCTACGAGCAGTACTTC. Amino acid sequence: CASSPRGSGVSYEQYF. The entire variable domain, with the rest obtained from reference TRBV9 and TRBJ2-7, is as follows: DSGVTQTPKHLITATGQRVTLRCSPRSGDLSVYWYQQSLDQGLQFLIQYYNGEERAKGNILERFSAQQFPDLHSELNLSSLELGDSALYFCASSPRGSGVSYEQYFGPGTRLTVT.

V gene TRBV7-9 combines with J gene TRBJ2-5, with D possibly TRBD2 on 5 matching bases. The J call may be incorrect, as the DNA end agrees better with TRBJ2-7. The CDR3 runs 13 residues. Germline V lookup: CDR1 SEHNR, CDR2 FQNEAQ (reference sequence). CDR3: CASKGPGGYEQYF. CDR3 nucleotides: TGTGCCAGCAAAGGACCCGGCGGGTACGAGCAGTACTTC.

Points on this clonotype: A read error may produce the germline difference seen at one junction end. The rearrangement joins TRBV7-9 to TRBJ2-1; no reliable D call. The CDR3 is 13 residues long. Germline loops: CDR1 SEHNR, CDR2 FQNEAQ (reference sequence). The CDR3 region has the DNA TGTGCCAGCAGCTTAAACAGCTACAATGGGCAGTTCTTC. Amino acids: CASSLNSYNGQFF.

Ten or more counts support this clonotype. The chain employs TRBV29-1 and TRBJ2-1; D might be TRBD1 (6 bases). The germline V gene has CDR1 SQVTM and CDR2 ANQGSEA. The CDR3 contains 13 residues. V lost 5 bases and J lost 9, with 17 bases in between. CDR3 sequence reads: CSVSTSQGGEQFF. The CDR3 DNA sequence: TGCAGCGTTTCGACTTCACAGGGTGGTGAGCAGTTCTTC.

The V and J genes are TRBV6-5 and TRBJ1-2; 7 nucleotides line up with TRBD1. The CDR3 spans 13 residues. V dropped 6 bases and J dropped 8; count of bases not matched to a gene: 9. Germline loops: CDR1 MNHEY, CDR2 SVGAGI. CDR3 DNA: TGTGCCAGCAGCCCTAACAGGGGCGGCGGCTACACCTTC. Encoded protein: CASSPNRGGGYTF.

V and J are TRBV20-1 and TRBJ2-1; the match to TRBD2 covers 8 bases. V dropped 3 bases and J dropped 4; count of bases not matched to a gene: 5. The CDR3 is made up of 14 amino acids. Germline lookup yields CDR1 DFQATT and CDR2 SNEGSKA (reference sequence). The CDR3 DNA follows: TGCAGTGCTAGTGTAGCGGGGACTTACAATGAGCAGTTCTTC. Residues: CSASVAGTYNEQFF.

This sequence joins TRBV6-2 or TRBV6-3 and TRBJ1-5; D possibly corresponds to TRBD1 (6 bases). V was clipped by 5 bases and J by 5 bases, with 16 bases between them. In germline, CDR1 is MNHEY, CDR2 SVGEGT. The CDR3 has 15 amino acids. CDR3 amino acids: CASSGPGGGDQPQHF. The CDR3 region has the DNA TGTGCCAGCAGTGGCCCGGGGGGCGGTGATCAGCCCCAGCATTTT.

The chain carries TRBV20-1 and TRBJ2-1; D perhaps matches TRBD2 (5 bases). The CDR3 has 14 residues. V shed 7 bases and J shed 0 bases, with 13 bases lying between them. CDR1 is DFQATT and CDR2 is SNEGSKA in the germline V gene (reference sequence). CDR3 loop: CSGSSSGSYNEQFF. CDR3 in DNA: TGCAGTGGTTCTAGCTCCGGCTCCTACAATGAGCAGTTCTTC.

The J gene is TRBJ2-5, the V gene TRBV5-1; 9 nucleotides agree with TRBD2. Germline V gene sequence: CDR1 SGHRS, CDR2 YFSETQ. The CDR3 is made up of 16 amino acids. The V and J ends lost 0 bases and 5 bases, in that order; junction bases with no gene match: 8. The CDR3 nucleotides read TGCGCCAGCAGCTTGGCCCCAGCGGGGGGAGGTGAGACCCAGTACTTC. This translates into CASSLAPAGGGETQYF.

This chain uses TRBV7-2 with TRBJ1-4; TRBD1 aligns across 9 bases. The length of the CDR3 is 14 residues. V lost 5 bases, J lost 8 bases, and 6 bases stayed unmatched. Per the germline V gene, CDR1 is SGHTA and CDR2 is FQGNSA. Here the CDR3 reads CASSLFGQGEKLFF. CDR3 bases: TGTGCCAGCAGCCTTTTCGGACAGGGGGAAAAACTGTTTTTT.

This chain links TRBV4-1 with TRBJ2-4; 12 nucleotides match TRBD2. The V gene end was trimmed by 4 bases and the J gene end by 13 bases; junction bases not matched to a gene: 14. CDR3 length equals 16 residues. Looked up from germline, CDR1 is MGHRA and CDR2 is YSYEKL. The CDR3, as DNA: TGCGCCAGCAGCCGGACGCCGACTAGCGGGGGCGATGAGCAGTACTTC. This sequence encodes CASSRTPTSGGDEQYF.

The chain couples TRBV2 to TRBJ2-7; 8 bases agree with TRBD2. Gene TRBJ2-5 matches the end of the DNA better, so the J call may be wrong. The CDR3 sequence is 14 residues long. The germline CDR1 and CDR2 sequences are SNHLY and FYNNEI. CDR3 nucleotide sequence: TGTGCCAGCTGGACTAGCCCGTGGGGAGAGACCCAGTACTTC. Translated: CASWTSPWGETQYF.

This clonotype has at least ten counts. The chain joins TRBV29-1 to TRBJ2-1; possibly TRBD1 for D (6 bases). Germline CDR1 is SQVTM and CDR2 is ANQGSEA. The CDR3 is 14 amino acids. Trimming pared 5 bases from V and 3 bases from J, leaving 14 bases between. CDR3 residues: CSVRQGTLYNEQFF. The CDR3, as DNA: TGCAGCGTTCGCCAAGGGACACTCTACAATGAGCAGTTCTTC.

This clonotype was observed a few times. The V and J genes are TRBV7-2 and TRBJ2-3; D is unresolved. Trimming left V 1 base short and J 2 bases short, with 10 bases between. The CDR3 is 15 residues long. The germline V gene encodes CDR1 SGHTA and CDR2 FQGNSA. Here the CDR3 DNA reads TGTGCCAGCAGCTTAGGTGTCCTGACCACAGATACGCAGTATTTT. Its translation: CASSLGVLTTDTQYF.

The rearrangement links TRBV11-3 to TRBJ2-3, with 7 bases identical to TRBD1. The germline V gene has CDR1 SGHNT and CDR2 YENEEA. V lost 5 bases and J lost 2; bases outside the gene matches: 7. The CDR3 is 15 residues long. CDR3 nucleotides: TGTGCCAGCAGCCGGACAGGAGGCTTCACAGATACGCAGTATTTT. Translation gives CASSRTGGFTDTQYF.

Regarding this clonotype: One end of the junction is discordant with germline, which a read error may explain. The rearrangement uses TRBV30 and TRBJ2-6; 10 bases map to TRBD1. Germline-derived CDR1 and CDR2 are GTSNPN and SVGIG (reference sequence). CDR3 length: 15 amino acids. For the CDR3, the DNA is TGTGCCTGGGACGGACAGGGGGTTGGGGCCAACGCCCTGACTTTC. It specifies CAWDGQGVGANALTF.

V gene TRBV7-3 combines with J gene TRBJ2-2; D might be TRBD1 (6 bases). This CDR3 spans 15 amino acids. The germline V and J ends were trimmed by 1 base and 2 bases, with 8 bases remaining between them. Per the germline V gene, CDR1 is SGHTA and CDR2 is FQGTGA. The CDR3: CASSLMGQNTGELFF. DNA of the CDR3: TGTGCCAGCAGCTTAATGGGACAAAACACCGGGGAGCTGTTTTTT. Full variable domain (remainder filled in from reference TRBV7-3 and TRBJ2-2): GAGVSQTPSNKVTEKGKYVELRCDPISGHTALYWYRQSLGQGPEFLIYFQGTGAADDSGLPNDRFFAVRPEGSVSTLKIQRTERGDSAVYLCASSLMGQNTGELFFGEGSRLTVL.

In its sample, this clonotype was seen a few times. The genes are TRBV20-1 and TRBJ2-4; D possibly corresponds to TRBD1 (5 bases). The DNA matches TRBJ2-7 better at its end, which makes the J call doubtful. CDR3 length equals 14 residues. Germline lookup yields CDR1 DFQATT and CDR2 SNEGSKA (reference sequence). In DNA form, the CDR3 reads TGCAGTGCTAGAGATAGTGGGGCGCGCTACGAGCAGTACTTC. Translating gives CSARDSGARYEQYF.

V is TRBV25-1 and J is TRBJ2-7; D remains ambiguous. Germline-derived CDR1 and CDR2 are MGHDK and SYGVNS. Trimming cost V 4 bases and J 0 bases, with 7 bases left between them. The CDR3 consists of 13 residues. DNA for the CDR3: TGTGCCAGCAGTGTTGGGCACTCCTACGAGCAGTACTTC. It translates to CASSVGHSYEQYF.

The chain employs TRBV11-2 and TRBJ2-5; D ambiguous. Trimming removed 6 bases at V and 2 bases at J, with 13 bases between. The length of the CDR3 is 14 residues. Looked up from germline, CDR1 is SGHAT and CDR2 is FQNNGV. The CDR3 coding sequence is TGTGCCAGCAGTCCTGGTTCCTTTCAAGAGACCCAGTACTTC. As protein: CASSPGSFQETQYF.